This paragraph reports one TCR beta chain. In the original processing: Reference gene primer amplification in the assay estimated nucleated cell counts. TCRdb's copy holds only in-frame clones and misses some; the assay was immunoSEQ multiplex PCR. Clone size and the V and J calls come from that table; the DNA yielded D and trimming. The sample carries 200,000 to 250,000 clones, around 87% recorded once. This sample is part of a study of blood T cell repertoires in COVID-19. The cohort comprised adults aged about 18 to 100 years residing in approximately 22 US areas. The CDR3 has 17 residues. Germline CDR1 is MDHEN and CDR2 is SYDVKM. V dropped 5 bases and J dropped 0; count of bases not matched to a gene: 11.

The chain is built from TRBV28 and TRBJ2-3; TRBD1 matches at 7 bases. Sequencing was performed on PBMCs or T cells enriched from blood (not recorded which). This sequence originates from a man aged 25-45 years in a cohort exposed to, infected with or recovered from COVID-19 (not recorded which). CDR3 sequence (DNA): TGTGCCAGCAGTCTGACTCGGACAGGACAGAGCACAGATACGCAGTATTTT. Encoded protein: CASSLTRTGQSTDTQYF.